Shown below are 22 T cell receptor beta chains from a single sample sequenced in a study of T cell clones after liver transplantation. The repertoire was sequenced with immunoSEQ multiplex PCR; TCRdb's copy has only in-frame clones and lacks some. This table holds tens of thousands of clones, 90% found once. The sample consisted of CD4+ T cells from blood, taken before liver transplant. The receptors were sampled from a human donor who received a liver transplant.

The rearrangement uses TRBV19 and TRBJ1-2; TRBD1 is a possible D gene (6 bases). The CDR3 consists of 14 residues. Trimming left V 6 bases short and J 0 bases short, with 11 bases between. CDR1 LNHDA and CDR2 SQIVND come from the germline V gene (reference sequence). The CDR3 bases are TGTGCCAGTAGCGTCCCAGGGGCTAACTATGGCTACACCTTC. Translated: CASSVPGANYGYTF.

DNA for the CDR3: TGTGCCAGCAGCCTCAACAGGGAGCGGGGCAATGAGCAGTTCTTC. Translating it yields CASSLNRERGNEQFF. This rearrangement joins TRBV11-2 to TRBJ2-1; D perhaps matches TRBD2 (7 bases). Looked up from germline, CDR1 is SGHAT and CDR2 is FQNNGV. The V end lost 5 bases, the J end lost 6 bases, and 17 bases lay between the germline ends. The CDR3 runs to 15 residues.

CDR3 residues: CASSPGRGTNSPLHF. The CDR3, as DNA: TGTGCCAGCAGCCCGGGAAGAGGGACCAATTCACCCCTCCACTTT. The chain uses TRBV5-6 and TRBJ1-6, with a possible D match to TRBD1 (5 bases). This CDR3 is 15 amino acids long. V was clipped by 4 bases and J by 7 bases, with 15 bases between them. Per germline, CDR1 SGHDT and CDR2 YYEEEE.

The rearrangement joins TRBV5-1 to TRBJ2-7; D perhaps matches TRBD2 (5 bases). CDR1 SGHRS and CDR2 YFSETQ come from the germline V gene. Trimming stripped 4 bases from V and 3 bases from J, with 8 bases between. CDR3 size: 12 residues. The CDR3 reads CASSEDFYEQYF. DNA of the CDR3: TGCGCCAGCAGCGAGGACTTCTACGAGCAGTACTTC.

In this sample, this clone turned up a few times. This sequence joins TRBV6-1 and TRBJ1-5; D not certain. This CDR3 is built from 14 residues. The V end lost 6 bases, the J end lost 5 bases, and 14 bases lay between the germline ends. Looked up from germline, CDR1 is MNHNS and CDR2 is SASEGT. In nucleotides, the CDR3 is TGTGCCAGCAGCTCGACCCACCCAGATCAGCCCCAGCATTTT. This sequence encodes CASSSTHPDQPQHF.

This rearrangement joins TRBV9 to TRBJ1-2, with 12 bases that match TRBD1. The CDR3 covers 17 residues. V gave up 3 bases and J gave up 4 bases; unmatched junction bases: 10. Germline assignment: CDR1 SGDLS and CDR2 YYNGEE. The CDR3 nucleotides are TGTGCCAGCAGCGCCGGGACAGGGGGCGCGGGAAGCTATGGCTACACCTTC. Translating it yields CASSAGTGGAGSYGYTF. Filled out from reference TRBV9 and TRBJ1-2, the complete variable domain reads DSGVTQTPKHLITATGQRVTLRCSPRSGDLSVYWYQQSLDQGLQFLIQYYNGEERAKGNILERFSAQQFPDLHSELNLSSLELGDSALYFCASSAGTGGAGSYGYTFGSGTRLTVV.

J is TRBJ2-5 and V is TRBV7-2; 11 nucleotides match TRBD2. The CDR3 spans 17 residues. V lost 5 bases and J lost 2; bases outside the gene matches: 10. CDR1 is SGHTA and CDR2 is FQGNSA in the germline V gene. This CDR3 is CASSGPSGRTIQETQYF. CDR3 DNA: TGTGCCAGCAGCGGGCCTAGCGGGAGGACGATACAAGAGACCCAGTACTTC. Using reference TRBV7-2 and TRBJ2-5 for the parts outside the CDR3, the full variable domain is GAGVSQSPSNKVTEKGKDVELRCDPISGHTALYWYRQSLGQGLEFLIYFQGNSAPDKSGLPSDRFSAERTGGSVSTLTIQRTQQEDSAVYLCASSGPSGRTIQETQYFGPGTRLLVL.

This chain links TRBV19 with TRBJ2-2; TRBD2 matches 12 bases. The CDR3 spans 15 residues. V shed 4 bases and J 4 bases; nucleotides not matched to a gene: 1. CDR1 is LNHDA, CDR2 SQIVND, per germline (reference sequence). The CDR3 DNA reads TGTGCCAGTAGTACGACTAGCGGGAGCACCGGGGAGCTGTTTTTT. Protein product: CASSTTSGSTGELFF.

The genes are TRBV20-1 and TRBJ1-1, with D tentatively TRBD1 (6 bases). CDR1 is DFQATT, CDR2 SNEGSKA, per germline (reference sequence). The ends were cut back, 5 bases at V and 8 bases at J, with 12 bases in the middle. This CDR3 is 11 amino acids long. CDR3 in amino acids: CSAGRGEEAFF. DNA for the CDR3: TGCAGTGCTGGGAGGGGGGAGGAAGCTTTCTTT.

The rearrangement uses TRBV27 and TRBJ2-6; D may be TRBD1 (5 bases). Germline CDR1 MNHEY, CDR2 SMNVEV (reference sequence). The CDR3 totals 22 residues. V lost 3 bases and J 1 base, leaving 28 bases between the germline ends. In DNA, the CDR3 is TGTGCCAGCAGTTTCGGAGTTGGCCAAATGGGGCCCGGCCTATCTGGGGCCAACGTCCTGACTTTC. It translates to CASSFGVGQMGPGLSGANVLTF.

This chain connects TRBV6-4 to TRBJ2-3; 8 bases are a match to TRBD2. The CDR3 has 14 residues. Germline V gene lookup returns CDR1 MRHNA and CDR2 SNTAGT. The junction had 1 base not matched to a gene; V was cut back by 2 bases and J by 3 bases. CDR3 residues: CASSDVAGTDTQYF. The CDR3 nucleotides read TGTGCCAGCAGTGACGTAGCGGGAACAGATACGCAGTATTTT.

The CDR3 sequence is CASSGSRTDTQYF. CDR3 nucleotide sequence: TGTGCCAGCAGCGGGAGTAGGACAGATACGCAGTATTTT. The V and J genes are TRBV6-5 and TRBJ2-3, with D perhaps matching TRBD2 (6 bases). Germline V gene sequence: CDR1 MNHEY, CDR2 SVGAGI. This CDR3 is built from 13 residues. V was cut by 6 bases and J by 3 bases, with 10 bases left in between.

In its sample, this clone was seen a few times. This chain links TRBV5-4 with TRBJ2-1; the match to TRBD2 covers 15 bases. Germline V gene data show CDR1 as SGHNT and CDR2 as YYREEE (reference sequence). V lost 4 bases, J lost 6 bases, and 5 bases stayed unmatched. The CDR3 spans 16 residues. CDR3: CASSRPGLAGGNEQFF. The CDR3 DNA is TGTGCCAGCAGCAGGCCGGGACTAGCGGGAGGCAATGAGCAGTTCTTC.

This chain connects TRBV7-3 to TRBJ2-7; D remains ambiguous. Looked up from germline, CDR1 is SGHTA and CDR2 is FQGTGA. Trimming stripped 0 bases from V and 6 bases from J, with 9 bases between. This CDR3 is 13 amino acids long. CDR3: CASSLTGEAEQYF. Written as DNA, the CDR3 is TGTGCCAGCAGCTTAACGGGCGAAGCCGAGCAGTACTTC.

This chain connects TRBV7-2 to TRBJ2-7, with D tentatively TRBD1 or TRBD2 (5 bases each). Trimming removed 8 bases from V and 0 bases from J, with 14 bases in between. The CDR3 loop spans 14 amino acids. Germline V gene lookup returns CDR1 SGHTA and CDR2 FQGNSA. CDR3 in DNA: TGTGCCAGCGGGGGATCTTCGAGCTCCTACGAGCAGTACTTC. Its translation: CASGGSSSSYEQYF. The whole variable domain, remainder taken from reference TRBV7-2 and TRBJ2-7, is GAGVSQSPSNKVTEKGKDVELRCDPISGHTALYWYRQSLGQGLEFLIYFQGNSAPDKSGLPSDRFSAERTGGSVSTLTIQRTQQEDSAVYLCASGGSSSSYEQYFGPGTRLTVT.

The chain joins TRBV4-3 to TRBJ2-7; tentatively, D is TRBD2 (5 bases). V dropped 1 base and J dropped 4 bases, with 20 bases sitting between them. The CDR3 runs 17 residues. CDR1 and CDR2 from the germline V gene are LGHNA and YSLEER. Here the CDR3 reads CASSQAVRGAALYEQYF. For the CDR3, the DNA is TGCGCCAGCAGCCAAGCCGTCCGTGGAGCGGCGCTTTACGAGCAGTACTTC.

CDR3 loop: CASSPRTSGRTNEQFF. The CDR3 DNA reads as TGTGCCAGCAGCCCTCGGACTAGCGGGAGAACGAATGAGCAGTTCTTC. The chain links TRBV11-2 to TRBJ2-1; 13 bases are a match to TRBD2. CDR3 length: 16 amino acids. In germline, CDR1 is SGHAT, CDR2 FQNNGV. Germline trimming cut 5 bases from V and 7 bases from J; bases unmatched to any gene: 8.

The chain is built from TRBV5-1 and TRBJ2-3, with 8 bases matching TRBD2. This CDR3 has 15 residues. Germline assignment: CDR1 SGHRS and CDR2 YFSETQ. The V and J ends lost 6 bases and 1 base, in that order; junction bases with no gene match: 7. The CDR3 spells CASTFSGVGTDTQYF. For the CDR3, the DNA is TGCGCCAGCACCTTTAGCGGGGTGGGCACAGATACGCAGTATTTT.

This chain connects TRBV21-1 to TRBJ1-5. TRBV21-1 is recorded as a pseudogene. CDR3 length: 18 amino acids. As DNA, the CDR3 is TGTGCCAGCAGCAAAAGGATACGGATGCGGGGAAGCAATCAGCCCCAGCATTTT. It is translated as CASSKRIRMRGSNQPQHF.

The CDR3 is CASSESGSGPQETQYF. The CDR3 DNA reads TGCGCCAGCAGTGAGTCAGGTAGCGGGCCTCAGGAGACCCAGTACTTC. This chain joins TRBV10-2 and TRBJ2-5; 7 nucleotides align to TRBD2. CDR1 and CDR2 from the germline V gene are WSHSY and SAAADI. The junction had 9 bases not matched to a gene; V was cut back by 0 bases and J by 5 bases. The CDR3 sequence is 16 residues long.

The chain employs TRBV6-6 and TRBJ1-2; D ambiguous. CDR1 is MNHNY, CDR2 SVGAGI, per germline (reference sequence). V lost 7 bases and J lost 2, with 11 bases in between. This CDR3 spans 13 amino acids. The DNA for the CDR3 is TGTGCCAGCACAACAACAGAGAACTATGGCTACACCTTC. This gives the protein CASTTTENYGYTF.

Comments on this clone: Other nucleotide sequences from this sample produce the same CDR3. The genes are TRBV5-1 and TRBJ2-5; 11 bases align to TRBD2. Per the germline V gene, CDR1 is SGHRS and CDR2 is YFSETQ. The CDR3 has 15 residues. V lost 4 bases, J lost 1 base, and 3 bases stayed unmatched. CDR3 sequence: CASSRGTSGQETQYF. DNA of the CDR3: TGCGCCAGCAGCAGAGGGACTAGCGGCCAAGAGACCCAGTACTTC.